The T cell receptor (beta chain) described here comes from a study of patients and donors after allogeneic stem cell transplantation. In TCRdb, the RT-PCR reads were re-called with MiXCR into one record per CDR3 protein. The sample records about 230,000 distinct CDR3 sequences, roughly an eighth being singletons. Germline V gives CDR1 SEHNR, CDR2 FQNEAQ (reference sequence). This CDR3 spans 14 amino acids. Trimming took 1 base from V and 1 from J; bases not matched to a gene: 0. Input material: blood, either unsorted or a sorted T cell fraction (not recorded which). This receptor was obtained from a human donor who was either an allogeneic HSCT recipient or a stem cell or donor lymphocyte infusion donor (not recorded which). It is not recorded whose cells these are; they may come from a transplant donor. The V gene is TRBV7-9, the J gene TRBJ2-7; 8 positions agree with TRBD2. In DNA form, the CDR3 reads TGTGCCAGCAGCTTAGGCGGGGGGTCCTACGAGCAGTACTTC. Translation: CASSLGGGSYEQYF.